This TCR beta chain was observed in a study of blood T cell repertoires in COVID-19. Assay used: immunoSEQ multiplex PCR; TCRdb lists only in-frame clones, some missing. The sample carries about 200,000 clones, 80% to 95% recorded once. Between the trimmed V and J ends, which lost 4 bases and 2 bases, there was a span of 26 bases. Germline CDR1 is ENHRY and CDR2 is SYGVKD. The CDR3 covers 19 residues. This sequence was found in a man between 60 and 70 years old with COVID-19, enrolled during active disease. This chain joins TRBV10-3 and TRBJ1-1; possibly TRBD1 for D (5 bases). Source material: peripheral blood. The CDR3 reads CAISASPGRDRGGNTEAFF. The CDR3 region has the DNA TGTGCCATCAGTGCCTCCCCAGGTCGAGACAGAGGCGGTAACACTGAAGCTTTCTTT.